The following is a TCR beta chain sequence with its context. The antigen remains undetermined. Notes on the study in general: Tumor Tregs overlapped most with tumor, then blood, naive CD4+ cells. Tumor memory CD4+ T cell TCR gene usage clustered with blood and lymph node memory CD4+ cells and lymph node naive CD4+ cells.

Naive CD4+ cells had CD25+ Tregs removed. After constant-region reverse-primer amplification, full-length variable regions underwent semi-nested PCR with Nested Universal Primer A. TCRdb ran MiXCR on the 5' RACE reads and lists one entry per CDR3 protein. The data hold roughly 55,000 distinct CDR3 sequences, with 24% observed a single time. The CDR3 contains 15 residues. J gave up 4 bases and V 6 bases, and 11 bases lay outside the gene matches. Germline CDR1 reads MDHEN; CDR2 reads SYDVKM. This chain joins TRBV28 and TRBJ1-1; 7 bases align to TRBD1. Sequencing was done on a sample of tumor-infiltrating naive CD4+ T cells sorted from the breast tumor. Sample subset: naive CD4+ T cells, CD4+CD45RA+CD25-. This sequence was found in a female donor with breast cancer. CDR3 nucleotides: TGTGCCAGCAGACCCCCCGGACAGGTCTTCACTGAAGCTTTCTTT. It yields the protein CASRPPGQVFTEAFF.